This entry describes one T cell receptor beta chain. Germline V gives CDR1 SGHAT, CDR2 FQNNGV. Deletions cut 5 bases from V and 0 bases from J, with 8 bases between. The CDR3 sequence is 13 residues long. These data belong to a study of blood T cell repertoires in COVID-19. Per the original methods: Researchers report that nucleated cell counts were estimated from reference gene primer amplification. Libraries were prepared by immunoSEQ multiplex PCR; TCRdb keeps only in-frame clonotypes and omits some of them. The V and J calls and clone size come from that table; D and trimming were worked out from the DNA. The data hold 200,000 or so clones, with about four fifths observed a single time.

Material: peripheral blood. V and J are TRBV11-2 and TRBJ2-7, with D uncertain. The TCR sequence derives from a woman of 80 years or more with acute or convalescent COVID-19. The CDR3, as DNA: TGTGCCAGCAGCAACACCTTCTCCTACGAGCAGTACTTC. It translates to CASSNTFSYEQYF.